The clone carrying this T cell receptor beta chain was seen a handful of times. The sample originates from a study of T cells after yellow fever vaccination. Across the study: Preparation used SMART-Seq v4 Ultra Low Input for the low-cell-number fractions.

CDR1 is PRHDT, CDR2 FYEKMQ, per germline (reference sequence). Between the trimmed V and J ends, which lost 0 bases and 9 bases, there was a span of 15 bases. CDR3 size: 15 residues. In making TCR cDNA, 5'RACE template switching added a universal primer site and UMIs to it. TCRdb reprocessed the 5' RACE reads via MiXCR and lists one record per CDR3 protein. Found here are roughly 300,000 distinct CDR3 sequences, approximately 8% of them singletons; the top ten hold about 16%. This sequence originates from a man aged 18 to 29 who received the YFV17D yellow fever vaccine. The rearrangement uses TRBV13 and TRBJ2-1; weak D call: TRBD2 (6 bases). The sample was PBMCs, taken roughly 47 days after the first yellow fever vaccination. CDR3 loop: CASSLGGTDEGEQFF. The CDR3 nucleotides are TGTGCCAGCAGCTTAGGCGGGACTGACGAGGGTGAGCAGTTCTTC.